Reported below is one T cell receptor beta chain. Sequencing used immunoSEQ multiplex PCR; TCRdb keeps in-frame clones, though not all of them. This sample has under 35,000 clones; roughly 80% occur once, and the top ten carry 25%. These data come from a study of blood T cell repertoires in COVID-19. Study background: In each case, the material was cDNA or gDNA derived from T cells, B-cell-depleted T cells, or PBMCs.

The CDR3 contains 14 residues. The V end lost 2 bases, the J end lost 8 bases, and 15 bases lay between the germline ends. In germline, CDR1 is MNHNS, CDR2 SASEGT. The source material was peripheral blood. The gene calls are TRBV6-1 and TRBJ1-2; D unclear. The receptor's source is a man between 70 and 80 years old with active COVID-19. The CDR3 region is CASSESDDGNGYTF. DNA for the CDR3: TGTGCCAGCAGTGAATCGGATGACGGGAACGGCTACACCTTC.